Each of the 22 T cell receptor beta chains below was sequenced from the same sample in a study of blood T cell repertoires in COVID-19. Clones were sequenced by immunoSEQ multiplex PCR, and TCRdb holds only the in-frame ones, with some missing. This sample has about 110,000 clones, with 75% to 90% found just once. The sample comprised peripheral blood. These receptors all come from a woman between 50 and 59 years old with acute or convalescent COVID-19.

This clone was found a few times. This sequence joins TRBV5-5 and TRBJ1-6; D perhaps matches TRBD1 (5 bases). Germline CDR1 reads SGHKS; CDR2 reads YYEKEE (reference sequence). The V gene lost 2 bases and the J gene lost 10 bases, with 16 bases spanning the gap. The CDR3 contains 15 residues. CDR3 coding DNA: TGTGCCAGCAGCTTCGGAGACAGCCGCGGATCACCCCTCCACTTT. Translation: CASSFGDSRGSPLHF.

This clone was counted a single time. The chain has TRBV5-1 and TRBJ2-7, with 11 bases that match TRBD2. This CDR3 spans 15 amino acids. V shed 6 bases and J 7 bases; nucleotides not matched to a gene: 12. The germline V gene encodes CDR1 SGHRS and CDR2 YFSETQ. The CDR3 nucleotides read TGCGCCAGCAACCCCACCTTAGCGGGGGGGCAAGAGCAGTACTTC. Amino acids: CASNPTLAGGQEQYF.

The CDR3: CASSRPRGGNTEAFF. In DNA form, the CDR3 reads TGTGCCAGCAGCCGCCCCAGGGGCGGGAACACTGAAGCTTTCTTT. The V and J genes are TRBV4-2 and TRBJ1-1; TRBD1 might be the D (6 bases). From germline, CDR1 is LGHNA and CDR2 YNFKEQ. There are 15 residues in the CDR3. Trimming took 4 bases from V and 1 from J, leaving 13 bases between them.

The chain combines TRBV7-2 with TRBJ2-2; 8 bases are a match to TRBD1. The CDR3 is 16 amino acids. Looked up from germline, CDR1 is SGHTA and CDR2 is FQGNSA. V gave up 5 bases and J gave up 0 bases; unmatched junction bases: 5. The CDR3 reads CASSPGGNANTGELFF. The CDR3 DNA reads TGTGCCAGCAGCCCAGGGGGCAACGCGAACACCGGGGAGCTGTTTTTT.

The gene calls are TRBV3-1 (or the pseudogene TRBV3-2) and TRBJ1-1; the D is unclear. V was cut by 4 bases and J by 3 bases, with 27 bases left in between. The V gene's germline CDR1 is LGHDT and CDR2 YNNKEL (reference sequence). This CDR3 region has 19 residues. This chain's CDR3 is CASSPRRPLSLLGDTEAFF. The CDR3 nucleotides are TGTGCCAGCAGCCCACGTAGGCCGCTAAGCTTGTTGGGAGACACTGAAGCTTTCTTT.

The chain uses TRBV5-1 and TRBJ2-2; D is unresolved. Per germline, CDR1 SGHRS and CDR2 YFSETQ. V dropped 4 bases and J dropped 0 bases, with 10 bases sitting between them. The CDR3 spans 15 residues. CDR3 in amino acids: CASSVGNANTGELFF. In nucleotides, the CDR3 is TGCGCCAGCAGCGTCGGTAACGCGAACACCGGGGAGCTGTTTTTT.

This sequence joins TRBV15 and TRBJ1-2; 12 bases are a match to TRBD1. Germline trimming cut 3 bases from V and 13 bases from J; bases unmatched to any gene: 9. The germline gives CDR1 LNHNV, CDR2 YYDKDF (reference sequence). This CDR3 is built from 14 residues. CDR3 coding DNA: TGTGCCACCAGCAGGCCGGGACAGGGGGCTTTTCCCACCTTC. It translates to CATSRPGQGAFPTF.

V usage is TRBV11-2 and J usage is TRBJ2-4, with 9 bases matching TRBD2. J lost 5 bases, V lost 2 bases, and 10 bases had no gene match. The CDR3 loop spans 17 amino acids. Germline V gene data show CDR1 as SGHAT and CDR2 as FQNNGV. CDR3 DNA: TGTGCCAGCAGCTTAAACGCTGGCGGGGGGGCCCAAAACATTCAGTACTTC. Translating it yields CASSLNAGGGAQNIQYF.

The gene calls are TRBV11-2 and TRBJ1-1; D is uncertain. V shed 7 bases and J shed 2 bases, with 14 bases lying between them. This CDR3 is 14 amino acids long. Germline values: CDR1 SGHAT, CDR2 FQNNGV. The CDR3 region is CASTQNTPNTEAFF. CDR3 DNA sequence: TGTGCCAGCACCCAAAACACGCCAAACACTGAAGCTTTCTTT.

The CDR3 reads CASSAPTSSYEQFF. CDR3 in DNA: TGCGCCAGCAGCGCCCCGACTAGTTCATATGAGCAGTTCTTC. The rearrangement joins TRBV5-1 to TRBJ2-1; TRBD2 might be the D (6 bases). From germline, CDR1 is SGHRS and CDR2 YFSETQ. This CDR3 comprises 14 residues. Trimming cost V 4 bases and J 8 bases, with 16 bases left between them. Filled out from reference TRBV5-1 and TRBJ2-1, the complete variable domain reads KAGVTQTPRYLIKTRGQQVTLSCSPISGHRSVSWYQQTPGQGLQFLFEYFSETQRNKGNFPGRFSGRQFSNSRSEMNVSTLELGDSALYLCASSAPTSSYEQFFGPGTRLTVL.

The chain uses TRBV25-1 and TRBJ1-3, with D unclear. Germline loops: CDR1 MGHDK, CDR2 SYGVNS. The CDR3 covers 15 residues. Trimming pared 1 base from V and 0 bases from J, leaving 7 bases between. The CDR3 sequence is CASSEFEFSGNTIYF. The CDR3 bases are TGTGCCAGCAGTGAATTTGAGTTCTCTGGAAACACCATATATTTT.

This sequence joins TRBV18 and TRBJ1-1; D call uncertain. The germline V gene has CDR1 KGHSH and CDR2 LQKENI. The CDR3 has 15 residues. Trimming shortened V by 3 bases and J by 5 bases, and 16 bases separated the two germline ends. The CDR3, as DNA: TGTGCCAGCTCACCCCCGAGCCGATCGAATACTGAAGCTTTCTTT. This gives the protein CASSPPSRSNTEAFF.

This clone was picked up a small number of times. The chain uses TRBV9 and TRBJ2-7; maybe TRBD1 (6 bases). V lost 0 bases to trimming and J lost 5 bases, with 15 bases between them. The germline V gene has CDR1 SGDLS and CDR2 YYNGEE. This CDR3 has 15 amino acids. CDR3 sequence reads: CASSVDAGAKDEQYF. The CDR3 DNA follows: TGTGCCAGCAGCGTAGACGCAGGGGCAAAAGACGAGCAGTACTTC. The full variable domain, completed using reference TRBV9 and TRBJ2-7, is DSGVTQTPKHLITATGQRVTLRCSPRSGDLSVYWYQQSLDQGLQFLIQYYNGEERAKGNILERFSAQQFPDLHSELNLSSLELGDSALYFCASSVDAGAKDEQYFGPGTRLTVT.

CDR3 DNA sequence: TGTGCCAGCAGGACAGGGGGGGCGGGACTAGACTCCTACGAGCAGTACTTC. As protein: CASRTGGAGLDSYEQYF. V is TRBV28 and J is TRBJ2-7; maybe TRBD1 (9 bases). The V and J ends lost 6 bases and 0 bases respectively, with 21 bases between them. CDR3 length equals 17 residues. Germline CDR1 is MDHEN and CDR2 is SYDVKM.

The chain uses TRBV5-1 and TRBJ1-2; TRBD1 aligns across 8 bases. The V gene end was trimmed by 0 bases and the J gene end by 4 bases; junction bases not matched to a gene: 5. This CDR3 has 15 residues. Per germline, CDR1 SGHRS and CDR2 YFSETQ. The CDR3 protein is CASSLDPQGAYGYTF. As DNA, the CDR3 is TGCGCCAGCAGCTTGGACCCCCAGGGGGCCTATGGCTACACCTTC.

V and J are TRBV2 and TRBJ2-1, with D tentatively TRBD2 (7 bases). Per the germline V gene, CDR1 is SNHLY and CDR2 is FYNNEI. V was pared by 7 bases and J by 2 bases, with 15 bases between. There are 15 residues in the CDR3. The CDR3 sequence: CASIGGAYPYNEQFF. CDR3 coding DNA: TGTGCCAGCATTGGGGGGGCATATCCCTACAATGAGCAGTTCTTC.

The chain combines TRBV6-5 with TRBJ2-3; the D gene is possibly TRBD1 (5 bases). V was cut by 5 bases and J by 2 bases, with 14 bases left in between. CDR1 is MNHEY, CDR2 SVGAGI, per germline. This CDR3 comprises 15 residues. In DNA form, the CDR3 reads TGTGCCAGCAGTCTAAGGACACCTTACACAGATACGCAGTATTTT. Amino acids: CASSLRTPYTDTQYF.

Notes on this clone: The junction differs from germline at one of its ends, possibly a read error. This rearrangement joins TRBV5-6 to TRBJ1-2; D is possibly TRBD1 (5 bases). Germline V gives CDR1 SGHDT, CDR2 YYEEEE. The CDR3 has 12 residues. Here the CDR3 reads CASSSYGADHSF. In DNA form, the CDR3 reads TGTGCCAGCAGCTCCTATGGGGCTGACCATTCCTTC.

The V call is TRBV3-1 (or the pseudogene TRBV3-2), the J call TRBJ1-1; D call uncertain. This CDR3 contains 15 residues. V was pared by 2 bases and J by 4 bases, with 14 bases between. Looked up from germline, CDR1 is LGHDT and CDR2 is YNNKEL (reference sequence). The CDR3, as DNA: TGTGCCAGCAGCCAAAGAGGTATAGAAATCACTGAAGCTTTCTTT. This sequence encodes CASSQRGIEITEAFF.

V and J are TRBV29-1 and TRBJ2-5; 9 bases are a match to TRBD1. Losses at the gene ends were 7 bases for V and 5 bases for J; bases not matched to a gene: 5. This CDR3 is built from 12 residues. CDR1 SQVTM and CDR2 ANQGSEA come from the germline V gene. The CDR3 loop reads CSADRGIETQYF. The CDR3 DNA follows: TGCAGCGCTGACAGGGGGATCGAGACCCAGTACTTC. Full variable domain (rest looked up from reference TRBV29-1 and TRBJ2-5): SAVISQKPSRDICQRGTSLTIQCQVDSQVTMMFWYRQQPGQSLTLIATANQGSEATYESGFVIDKFPISRPNLTFSTLTVSNMSPEDSSIYLCSADRGIETQYFGPGTRLLVL.

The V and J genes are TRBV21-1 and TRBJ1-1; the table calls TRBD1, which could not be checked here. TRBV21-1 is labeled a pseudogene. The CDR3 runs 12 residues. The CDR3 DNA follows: TGTGCCAGCACGCAGGAGAACACTGAAGCTTTCTTT. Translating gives CASTQENTEAFF.

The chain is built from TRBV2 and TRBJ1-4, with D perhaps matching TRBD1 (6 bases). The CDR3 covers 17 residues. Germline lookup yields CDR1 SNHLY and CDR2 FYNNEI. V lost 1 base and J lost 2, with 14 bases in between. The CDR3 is CASSEGESGVTNEKLFF. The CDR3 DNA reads TGTGCCAGCAGTGAAGGAGAATCAGGGGTGACTAATGAAAAACTGTTTTTT.